The clone carrying this TCR beta chain was recorded at least ten times. Regarding time point: newly diagnosed GD, antithyroid drugs for less than 3 months. From PBMCs, RNA was extracted and then used to make the TCR library. The germline CDR1 and CDR2 sequences are PRHDT and FYEKMQ (reference sequence). The CDR3 has 17 amino acids. V shed 4 bases and J 2 bases; nucleotides not matched to a gene: 10. These data belong to a study of regulatory T cells in long-lasting Graves disease. Investigators prepared the TCR beta libraries by applying iRepertoire HTBI primers and Arm-PCR of CDR3 regions. TCRdb ran MiXCR on the multiplex PCR reads and lists one entry per CDR3 protein. Of a few hundred thousand distinct CDR3 sequences listed, roughly 17% are singletons. These data are also associated with another study on T cells in Graves' hyperthyroidism and ophthalmopathy.

This sample comprised peripheral blood mononuclear cells (PBMCs), obtained at new diagnosis, from a patient treated with antithyroid drugs. The clonotype originates from a woman between 18 and 30 years old with Graves disease. V is TRBV13 and J is TRBJ2-5, with 10 bases lining up with TRBD1. The CDR3 region has the DNA TGTGCCAGCAGCTCCGACGGGACAGGGGACATACAAGAGACCCAGTACTTC. The encoded protein is CASSSDGTGDIQETQYF.